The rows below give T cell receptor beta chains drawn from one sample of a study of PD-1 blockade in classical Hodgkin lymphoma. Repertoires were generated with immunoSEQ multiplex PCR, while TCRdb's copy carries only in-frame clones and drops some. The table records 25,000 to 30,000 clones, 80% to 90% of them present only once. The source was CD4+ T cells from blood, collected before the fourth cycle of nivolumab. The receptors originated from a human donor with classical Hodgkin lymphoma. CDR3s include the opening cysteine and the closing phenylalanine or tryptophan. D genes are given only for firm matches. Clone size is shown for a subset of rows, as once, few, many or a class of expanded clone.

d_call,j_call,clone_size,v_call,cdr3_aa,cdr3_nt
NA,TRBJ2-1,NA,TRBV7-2,CASSLELAYNEQFF,TGTGCCAGCAGCTTAGAGTTGGCGTACAATGAGCAGTTCTTC
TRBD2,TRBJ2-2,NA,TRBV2,CATTPLAGGPGELFF,TGTGCCACCACCCCCCTAGCGGGGGGGCCCGGGGAGCTGTTTTTT
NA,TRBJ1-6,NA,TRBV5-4,CASTLKTGWTYNSPLHF,TGTGCCAGCACCTTGAAGACAGGCTGGACCTATAATTCACCCCTCCACTTT
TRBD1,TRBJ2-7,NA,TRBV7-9,CASSFPGQGNEQYF,TGTGCCAGCAGCTTTCCGGGACAGGGGAACGAGCAGTACTTC
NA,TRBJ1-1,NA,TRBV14,CASSQVLAVTRGTEAFF,TGTGCCAGCAGCCAAGTTCTTGCGGTGACGAGGGGAACTGAAGCTTTCTTT
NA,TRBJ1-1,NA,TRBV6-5,CASSSPAGVNTEAFF,TGTGCCAGCAGTTCGCCGGCGGGGGTGAACACTGAAGCTTTCTTT
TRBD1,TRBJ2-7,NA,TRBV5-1,CASSMGQGVEQYF,TGCGCCAGCAGCATGGGACAGGGGGTCGAGCAGTACTTC
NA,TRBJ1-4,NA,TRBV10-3,CAISEKVFANEKLFF,TGTGCCATCAGTGAAAAGGTTTTTGCTAATGAAAAACTGTTTTTT
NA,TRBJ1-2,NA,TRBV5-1,CASSRTASNYGYTF,TGCGCCAGCAGCCGGACAGCCAGCAACTATGGCTACACCTTC
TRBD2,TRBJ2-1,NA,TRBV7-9,CASSILAGSEQFF,TGTGCCAGCAGCATTTTAGCGGGGTCTGAGCAGTTCTTC
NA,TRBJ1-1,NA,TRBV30,CAWSVSGYKNTEAFF,TGTGCCTGGAGTGTTTCGGGATACAAGAACACTGAAGCTTTCTTT
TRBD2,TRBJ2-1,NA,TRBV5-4,CAVRLAGGPSEQFF,TGTGCCGTCAGACTAGCGGGGGGGCCGAGTGAGCAGTTCTTC
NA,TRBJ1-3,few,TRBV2,CASSGGNTIYF,TGTGCCAGCAGTGGGGGAAACACCATATATTTT
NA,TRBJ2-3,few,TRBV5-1,CASSGRATDTQYF,TGCGCCAGCAGTGGCCGAGCCACAGATACGCAGTATTTT
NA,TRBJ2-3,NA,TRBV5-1,CASTITGSGGSDTQYF,TGCGCCAGCACTATTACAGGGAGCGGCGGTTCGGATACGCAGTATTTT
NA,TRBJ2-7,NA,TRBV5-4,CASSVGWGEQYF,TGTGCCAGCAGCGTCGGGTGGGGCGAGCAGTACTTC
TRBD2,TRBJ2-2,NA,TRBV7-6,CASSLARGTGELFF,TGTGCCAGCAGCTTAGCGCGGGGGACCGGGGAGCTGTTTTTT
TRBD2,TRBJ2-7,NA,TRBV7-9,CASSLEAGGPFEQYF,TGTGCCAGCAGCTTAGAGGCGGGGGGGCCCTTCGAGCAGTACTTC
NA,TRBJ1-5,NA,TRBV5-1,CASSLAPGLNQPQHF,TGCGCCAGCAGCTTGGCCCCGGGGCTCAATCAGCCCCAGCATTTT
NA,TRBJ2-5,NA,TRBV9,CASSVAPRGVGETQYF,TGTGCCAGCAGCGTAGCTCCGAGGGGAGTCGGCGAGACCCAGTACTTC
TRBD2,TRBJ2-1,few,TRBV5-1,CASRGKLAEYNEQFF,TGCGCCAGCAGAGGAAAACTAGCGGAGTACAATGAGCAGTTCTTC
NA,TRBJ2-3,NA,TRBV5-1,CASSVRQGTDTQYF,TGCGCCAGCAGCGTCCGACAGGGCACAGATACGCAGTATTTT
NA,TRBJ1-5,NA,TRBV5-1,CASSPTGTNQPQHF,TGCGCCAGCAGCCCAACAGGGACCAATCAGCCCCAGCATTTT
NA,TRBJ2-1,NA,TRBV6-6,CASSYSTGEYNEQFF,TGTGCCAGCAGTTACTCGACGGGGGAGTACAATGAGCAGTTCTTC
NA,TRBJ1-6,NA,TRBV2,CASSDRSYNSPLHF,TGTGCCAGCAGTGACAGGTCCTATAATTCACCCCTCCACTTT
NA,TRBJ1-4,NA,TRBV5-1,CASRLIGTNEKLFF,TGCGCCAGCAGACTCATCGGGACTAATGAAAAACTGTTTTTT
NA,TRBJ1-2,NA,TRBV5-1,CASSTDGSYGYTF,TGCGCCAGCAGCACGGACGGCTCCTATGGCTACACCTTC
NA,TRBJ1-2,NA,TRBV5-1,CASSLAGDGCTF,TGCGCCAGCAGCTTGGCGGGGGATGGCTGCACCTTC
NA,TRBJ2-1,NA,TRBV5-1,CASSLPQPSSYNEQFF,TGCGCCAGCAGCTTACCTCAGCCGAGCTCCTACAATGAGCAGTTCTTC
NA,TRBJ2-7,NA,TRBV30,CAWSGLGFYEQYF,TGTGCCTGGAGTGGACTTGGTTTCTACGAGCAGTACTTC
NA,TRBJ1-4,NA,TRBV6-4,CASSGPASTNEKLFF,TGTGCCAGCAGTGGCCCGGCGTCAACTAATGAAAAACTGTTTTTT
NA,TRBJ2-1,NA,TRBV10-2,CASSEAAAYNEQFF,TGCGCCAGCAGTGAGGCAGCGGCCTACAATGAGCAGTTCTTC
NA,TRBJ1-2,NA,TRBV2,CASRPPGDLLPIIYGYTF,TGTGCCAGCAGACCCCCGGGGGATCTCCTGCCCATAATCTATGGCTACACCTTC
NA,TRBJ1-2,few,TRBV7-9,CASSLDRSYTF,TGTGCCAGCAGCTTAGATAGGAGCTACACCTTC
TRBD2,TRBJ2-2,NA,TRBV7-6,CASSFGLAGVTGELFF,TGTGCCAGCAGCTTTGGACTAGCGGGGGTCACCGGGGAGCTGTTTTTT
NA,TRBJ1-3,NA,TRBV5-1,CASSLTGSGNTIYF,TGCGCCAGCAGCTTGACGGGTTCTGGAAACACCATATATTTT
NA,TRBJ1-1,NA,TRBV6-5,CASSESQNTEAFF,TGTGCCAGCAGCGAATCACAGAACACTGAAGCTTTCTTT
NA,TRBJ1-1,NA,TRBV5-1,CASSLLGARGTEAFF,TGCGCCAGCAGCTTGCTGGGGGCGCGAGGCACTGAAGCTTTCTTT
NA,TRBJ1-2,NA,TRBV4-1,CASSSADGSYGYTF,TGCGCCAGCAGCTCCGCGGACGGCTCTTATGGCTACACCTTC
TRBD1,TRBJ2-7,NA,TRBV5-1,CASRLGTGIDEQYF,TGCGCCAGCAGGCTTGGGACAGGGATCGACGAGCAGTACTTC
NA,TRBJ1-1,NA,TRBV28,CASIQGGIRNTEAFF,TGTGCCAGCATACAGGGCGGGATAAGGAACACTGAAGCTTTCTTT
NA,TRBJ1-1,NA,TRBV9,CASSVAWANTEAFF,TGTGCCAGCAGCGTAGCCTGGGCGAACACTGAAGCTTTCTTT
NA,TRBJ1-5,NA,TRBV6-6,CASVLSGNQPQHF,TGTGCCAGCGTCTTAAGCGGCAATCAGCCCCAGCATTTT
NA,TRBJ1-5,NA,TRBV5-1,CASSPDLGGQPQHF,TGCGCCAGCAGCCCGGACTTAGGGGGTCAGCCCCAGCATTTT
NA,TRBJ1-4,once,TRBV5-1,CASSFGDGEKLFF,TGCGCCAGCAGCTTCGGGGATGGTGAAAAACTGTTTTTT
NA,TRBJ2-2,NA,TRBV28,CASTRGPGELFF,TGTGCCAGCACGCGTGGGCCCGGGGAGCTGTTTTTT
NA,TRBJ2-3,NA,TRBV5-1,CASSLVLDTQYF,TGCGCCAGCAGCTTGGTGTTAGATACGCAGTATTTT
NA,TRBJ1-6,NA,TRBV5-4,CASSASRYPTLHF,TGTGCCAGCAGCGCGAGCAGGTATCCAACCCTCCACTTT
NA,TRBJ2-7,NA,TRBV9,CASSVEGGGYEQYF,TGTGCCAGCAGCGTCGAAGGTGGCGGTTACGAGCAGTACTTC
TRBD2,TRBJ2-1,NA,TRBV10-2,CASSLAGGALAEQFF,TGCGCCAGCAGTTTAGCGGGGGGGGCTCTGGCTGAGCAGTTCTTC
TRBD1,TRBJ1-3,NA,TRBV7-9,CASSPQQGTGNTIYF,TGTGCCAGCAGCCCACAACAGGGGACCGGAAACACCATATATTTT
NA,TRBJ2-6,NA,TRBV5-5,CASSLDPWAGANVLTF,TGTGCCAGCAGCTTGGATCCGTGGGCTGGGGCCAACGTCCTGACTTTC
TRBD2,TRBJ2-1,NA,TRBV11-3,CASSLGLVAGLAGDEQFF,TGTGCCAGCAGCTTAGGTTTGGTTGCGGGACTAGCGGGGGATGAGCAGTTCTTC
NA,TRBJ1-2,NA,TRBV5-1,CASSLEALYGYTF,TGCGCCAGCAGCTTGGAGGCTCTCTATGGCTACACCTTC
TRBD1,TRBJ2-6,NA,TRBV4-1,CASSQERTGSGANVLTF,TGCGCCAGCAGCCAAGAAAGGACAGGCTCTGGGGCCAACGTCCTGACTTTC
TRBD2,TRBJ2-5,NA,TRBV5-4,CASSLATRRGGRETQYF,TGTGCCAGCAGCTTGGCTACGAGGCGGGGGGGCAGAGAGACCCAGTACTTC
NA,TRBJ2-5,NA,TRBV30,CAWSVTGLETQYF,TGTGCCTGGAGTGTAACAGGGCTAGAGACCCAGTACTTC